The T cell receptor beta chain described here comes from a study of T cells after yellow fever vaccination. Points from the study as a whole: Reappearance after the booster was seen for most primary-vaccination clones, at approximately 97% CD4 and 75% to 90% CD8. Weaker overall was a secondary response that nonetheless peaked faster, on day 5 versus 15.

The V and J ends lost 8 bases and 4 bases, in that order; junction bases with no gene match: 3. This CDR3 region has 15 residues. The germline V gene encodes CDR1 MNHEY and CDR2 SVGEGT. Concerning this clonotype itself: The antigen is not known.

In TCRdb, the 5' RACE reads were re-called with MiXCR into one record per CDR3 protein. The data hold 400,000 to 650,000 distinct CDR3 sequences, with around a fifth observed a single time. V and J are TRBV6-2 or TRBV6-3 and TRBJ2-6; 12 nucleotides align to TRBD1. Sequences were derived from PBMCs, sampled approximately 20 days after the first yellow fever vaccination. The clonotype was recovered from a man between 18 and 35 years old who received the YFV17D yellow fever vaccine. The CDR3 is CASGDRGLGANVLTF. The CDR3 nucleotides read TGTGCCAGCGGGGACAGGGGGCTAGGGGCCAACGTCCTGACTTTC.